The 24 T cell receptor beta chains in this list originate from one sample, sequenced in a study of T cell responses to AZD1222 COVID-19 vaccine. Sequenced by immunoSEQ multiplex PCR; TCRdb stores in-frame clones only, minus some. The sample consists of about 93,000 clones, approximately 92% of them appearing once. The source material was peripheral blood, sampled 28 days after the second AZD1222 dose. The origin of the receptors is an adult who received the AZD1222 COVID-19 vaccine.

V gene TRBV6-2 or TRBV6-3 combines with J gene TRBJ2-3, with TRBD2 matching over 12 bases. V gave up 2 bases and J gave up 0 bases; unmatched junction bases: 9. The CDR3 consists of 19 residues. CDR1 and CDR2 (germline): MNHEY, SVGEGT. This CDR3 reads CASSYPTSGGSGSTDTQYF. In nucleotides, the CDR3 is TGTGCCAGCAGTTACCCGACTAGCGGGGGATCCGGGAGCACAGATACGCAGTATTTT.

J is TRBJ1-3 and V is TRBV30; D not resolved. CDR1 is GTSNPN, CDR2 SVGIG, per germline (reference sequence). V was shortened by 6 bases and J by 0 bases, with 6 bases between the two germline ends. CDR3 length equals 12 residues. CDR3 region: CACLNSGNTIYF. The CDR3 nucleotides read TGTGCCTGCCTAAACTCTGGAAACACCATATATTTT.

CDR3 region: CASSLTRTSGRFNEQFF. The CDR3, as DNA: TGCGCCAGCAGCTTGACAAGGACTAGCGGGAGATTCAATGAGCAGTTCTTC. The J gene is TRBJ2-1, the V gene TRBV5-1; 13 bases map to TRBD2. J gave up 6 bases and V 1 base, and 7 bases lay outside the gene matches. The CDR3 is 17 amino acids. Germline assignment: CDR1 SGHRS and CDR2 YFSETQ.

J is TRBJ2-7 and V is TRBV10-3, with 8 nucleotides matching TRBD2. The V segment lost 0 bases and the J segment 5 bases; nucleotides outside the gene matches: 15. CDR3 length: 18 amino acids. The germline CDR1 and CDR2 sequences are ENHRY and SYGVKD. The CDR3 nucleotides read TGTGCCATCAGTGAGTCGTCCCCCGGGAGGGGCGAAAGAGACGAGCAGTACTTC. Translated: CAISESSPGRGERDEQYF.

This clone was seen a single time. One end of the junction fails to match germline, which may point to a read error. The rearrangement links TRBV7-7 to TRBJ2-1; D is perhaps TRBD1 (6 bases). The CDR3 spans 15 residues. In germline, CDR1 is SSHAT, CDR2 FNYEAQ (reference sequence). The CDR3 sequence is CASSFATGPNNEQFF. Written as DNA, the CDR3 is TGTGCTAGCAGTTTCGCGACAGGTCCGAACAATGAGCAGTTCTTC.

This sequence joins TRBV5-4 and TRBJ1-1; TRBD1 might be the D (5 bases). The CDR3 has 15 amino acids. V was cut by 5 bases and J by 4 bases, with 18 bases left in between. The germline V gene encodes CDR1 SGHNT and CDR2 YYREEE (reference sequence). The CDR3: CASRKGGASITEAFF. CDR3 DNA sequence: TGTGCCAGCAGGAAGGGAGGGGCGAGTATCACTGAAGCTTTCTTT.

CDR3 DNA: TGTGCCAGCAGCCTAGGGCTTGGCGATGAGCAGTTCTTC. Protein: CASSLGLGDEQFF. This chain joins TRBV7-9 and TRBJ2-1; D gene unclear. The V end was cut by 5 bases, the J end by 8 bases, with 13 bases between. The CDR3 runs to 13 residues. Germline V lookup: CDR1 SEHNR, CDR2 FQNEAQ (reference sequence).

CDR3: CASSSSVGSSTEAFF. The DNA for the CDR3 is TGTGCCAGCAGCTCCTCGGTAGGAAGTAGCACTGAAGCTTTCTTT. This chain uses TRBV7-2 with TRBJ1-1; the D is unclear. This CDR3 comprises 15 residues. The germline gives CDR1 SGHTA, CDR2 FQGNSA. Trimming left V 4 bases short and J 4 bases short, with 16 bases between.

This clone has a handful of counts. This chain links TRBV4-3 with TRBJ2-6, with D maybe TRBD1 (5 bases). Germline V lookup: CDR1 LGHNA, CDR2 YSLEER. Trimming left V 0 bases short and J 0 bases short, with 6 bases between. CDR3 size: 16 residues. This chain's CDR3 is CASSQDQGSGANVLTF. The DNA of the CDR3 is TGCGCCAGCAGCCAAGATCAGGGCTCTGGGGCCAACGTCCTGACTTTC.

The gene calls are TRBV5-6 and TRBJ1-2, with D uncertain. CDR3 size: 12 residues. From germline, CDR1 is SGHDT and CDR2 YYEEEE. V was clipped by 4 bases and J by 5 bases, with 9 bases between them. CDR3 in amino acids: CASSLSWYGYTF. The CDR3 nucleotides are TGTGCCAGCAGCCTCTCCTGGTATGGCTACACCTTC.

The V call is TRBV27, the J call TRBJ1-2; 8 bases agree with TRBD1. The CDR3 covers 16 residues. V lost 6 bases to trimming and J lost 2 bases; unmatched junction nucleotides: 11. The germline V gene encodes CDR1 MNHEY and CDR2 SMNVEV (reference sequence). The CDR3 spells CASSRVPGQGNYGYTF. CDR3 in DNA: TGTGCCAGCAGCCGAGTCCCCGGACAGGGAAACTATGGCTACACCTTC.

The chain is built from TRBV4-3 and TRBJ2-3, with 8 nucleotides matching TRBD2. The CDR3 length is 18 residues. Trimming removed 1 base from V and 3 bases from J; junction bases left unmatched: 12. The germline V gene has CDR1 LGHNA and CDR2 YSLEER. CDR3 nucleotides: TGCGCCAGCAGCCAAGCTATAACTCGGGGGGGCCGTACAGATACGCAGTATTTT. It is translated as CASSQAITRGGRTDTQYF.

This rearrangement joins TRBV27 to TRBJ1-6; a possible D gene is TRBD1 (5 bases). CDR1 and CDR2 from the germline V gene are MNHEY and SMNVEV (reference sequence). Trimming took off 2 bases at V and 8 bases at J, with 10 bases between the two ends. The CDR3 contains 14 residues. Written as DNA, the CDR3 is TGTGCCAGCAGTTTACGGGGGGAGGATTCACCCCTCCACTTT. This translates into CASSLRGEDSPLHF.

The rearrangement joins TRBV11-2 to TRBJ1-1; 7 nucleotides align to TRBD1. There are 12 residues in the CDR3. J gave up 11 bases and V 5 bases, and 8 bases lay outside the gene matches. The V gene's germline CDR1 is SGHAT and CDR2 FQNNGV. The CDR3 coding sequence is TGTGCCAGCAGCCCGTACAGGGGCGAGGCTTTCTTT. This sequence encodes CASSPYRGEAFF.

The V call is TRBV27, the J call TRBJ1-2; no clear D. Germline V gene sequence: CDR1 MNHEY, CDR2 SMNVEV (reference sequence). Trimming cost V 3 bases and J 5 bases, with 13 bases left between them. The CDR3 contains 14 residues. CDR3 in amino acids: CASSFSFGSYGYTF. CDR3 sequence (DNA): TGTGCCAGCAGTTTTAGCTTCGGGAGTTATGGCTACACCTTC.

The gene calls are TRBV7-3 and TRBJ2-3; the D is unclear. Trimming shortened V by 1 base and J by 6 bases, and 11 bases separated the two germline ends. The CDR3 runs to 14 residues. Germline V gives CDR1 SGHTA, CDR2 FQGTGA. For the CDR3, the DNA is TGTGCCAGCAGCTTAATGGCCCCGCCCGATACGCAGTATTTT. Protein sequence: CASSLMAPPDTQYF.

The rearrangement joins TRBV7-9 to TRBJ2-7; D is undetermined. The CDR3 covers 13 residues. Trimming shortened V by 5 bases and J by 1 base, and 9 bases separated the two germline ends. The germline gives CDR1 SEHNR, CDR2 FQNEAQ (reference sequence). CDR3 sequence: CASSPLMSYEQYF. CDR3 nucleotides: TGTGCCAGCAGCCCGCTGATGTCCTACGAGCAGTACTTC.

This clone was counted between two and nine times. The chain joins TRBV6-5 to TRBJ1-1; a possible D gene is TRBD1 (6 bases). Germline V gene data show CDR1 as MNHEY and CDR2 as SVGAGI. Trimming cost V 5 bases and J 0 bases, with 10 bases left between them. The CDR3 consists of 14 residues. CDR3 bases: TGTGCCAGCAGTACTACAGGGTTGAACACTGAAGCTTTCTTT. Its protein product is CASSTTGLNTEAFF.

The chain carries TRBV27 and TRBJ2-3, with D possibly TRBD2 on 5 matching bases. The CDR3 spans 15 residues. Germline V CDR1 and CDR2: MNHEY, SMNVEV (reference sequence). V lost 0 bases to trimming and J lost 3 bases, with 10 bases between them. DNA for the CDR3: TGTGCCAGCAGTTTATCAGATTGGACTACAGATACGCAGTATTTT. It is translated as CASSLSDWTTDTQYF.

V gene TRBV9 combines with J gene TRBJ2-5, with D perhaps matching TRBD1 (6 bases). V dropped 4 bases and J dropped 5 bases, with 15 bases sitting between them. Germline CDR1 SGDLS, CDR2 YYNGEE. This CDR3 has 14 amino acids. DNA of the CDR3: TGTGCCAGCAGCTCAGGGGATGAGGGGGAGACCCAGTACTTC. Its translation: CASSSGDEGETQYF.

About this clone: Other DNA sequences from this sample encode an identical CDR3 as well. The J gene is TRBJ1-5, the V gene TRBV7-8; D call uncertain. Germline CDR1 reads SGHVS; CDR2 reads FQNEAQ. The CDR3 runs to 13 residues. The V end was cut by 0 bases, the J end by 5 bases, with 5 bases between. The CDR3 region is CASSLAPYQPQHF. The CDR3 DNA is TGTGCCAGCAGCTTAGCCCCCTATCAGCCCCAGCATTTT. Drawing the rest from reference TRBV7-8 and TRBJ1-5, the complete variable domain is GAGVSQSPRYKVAKRGQDVALRCDPISGHVSLFWYQQALGQGPEFLTYFQNEAQLDKSGLPSDRFFAERPEGSVSTLKIQRTQQEDSAVYLCASSLAPYQPQHFGDGTRLSIL.

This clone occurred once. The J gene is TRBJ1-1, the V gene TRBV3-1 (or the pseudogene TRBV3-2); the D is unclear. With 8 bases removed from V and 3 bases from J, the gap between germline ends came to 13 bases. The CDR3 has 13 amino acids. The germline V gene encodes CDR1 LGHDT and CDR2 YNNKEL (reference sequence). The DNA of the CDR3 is TGTGCCAGCCAGTTGGAGAGCGACACTGAAGCTTTCTTT. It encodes CASQLESDTEAFF.

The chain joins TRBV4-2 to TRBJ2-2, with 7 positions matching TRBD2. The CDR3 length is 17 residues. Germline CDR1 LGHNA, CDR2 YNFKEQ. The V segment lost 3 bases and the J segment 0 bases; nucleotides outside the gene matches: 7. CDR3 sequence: CASSQEIAGTNTGELFF. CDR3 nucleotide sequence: TGTGCCAGCAGCCAGGAAATAGCGGGTACGAACACCGGGGAGCTGTTTTTT.

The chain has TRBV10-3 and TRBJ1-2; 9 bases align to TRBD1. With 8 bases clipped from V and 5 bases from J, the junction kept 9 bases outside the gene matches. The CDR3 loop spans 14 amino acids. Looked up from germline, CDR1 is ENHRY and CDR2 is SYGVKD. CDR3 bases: TGTGCCATCGATCCCGGGACAGGGAAGTATGGCTACACCTTC. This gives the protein CAIDPGTGKYGYTF.